A selection of T cell receptor beta chains follows, all from one sample in a study of shared clonotypes between healthy human individuals. Assay used: immunoSEQ multiplex PCR; TCRdb lists only in-frame clones, some missing. The sample yields some 2.1 million clones, just under 95% seen once. The sample consisted of naive CD8+ T cells from PBMCs. All receptors derive from a young man in good health. Some clones in this sample may be carry-over from other donors' samples. Both conserved end residues are part of each CDR3. D genes are given only for firm matches.

>TRBV6-5|TRBJ1-1|.
CASSPHRGTEAFF
>TRBV4-1|TRBJ2-7|.
CASSQDGGGGPYEQYF
>TRBV7-9|TRBJ2-2|TRBD2
CASSLTSGRGWAGELFF
>TRBV12-5|TRBJ2-3|.
CASGLVSFEAQAVTQYF
>TRBV5-6|TRBJ1-4|.
CASSLTLDSLGEKLFF
>TRBV18|TRBJ2-7|TRBD1
CASSPPGQGRYEQYF
>TRBV19|TRBJ2-5|.
CASSIIGEETQYF
>TRBV30|TRBJ2-3|.
CAWSPGGLADTQYF
>TRBV6-5|TRBJ1-2|TRBD1
CASILLKTGGYGYTF
>TRBV27|TRBJ1-5|TRBD1
CASSGLQGSNQPQHF
>TRBV7-9|TRBJ2-5|.
CASSSGEGLETQYF
>TRBV27|TRBJ2-7|.
CASKGGYEQYF
>TRBV5-1|TRBJ2-3|TRBD2
CASSPWTSGAGDTQYF
>TRBV29-1|TRBJ1-1|.
CSARDGLNTEAFF